Listed below are T cell receptor beta chains from one sample, sequenced in a study of T cells expressing NK-cell markers. TCRdb reworked the 5' RACE reads into one entry per CDR3 protein, no DNA. The sample yields 350,000 to 450,000 distinct CDR3 sequences, of which the top ten take up under 6.5%. The specimen sequenced was blood T cells: a sorted CD56 or NKG2C T cell subset, CD4+ or CD8+ T cells, or bulk PBMC T cells (not recorded which). The receptors derive from a man aged 18-69 years in good health. Each CDR3 is given with its conserved first and last residue.

>TRBJ2-2|TRBV7-9
CASSAPGLASGELFF
>TRBJ2-7|TRBV20-1
CSALKSSYEQYF
>TRBJ2-2|TRBV29-1
CSVKILGPGGVTGELFF
>TRBJ1-1|TRBV5-1
CASSLAGGNKNTEAFF
>TRBJ1-4|TRBV20-1
CSASQRGNEKLFF
>TRBJ2-3|TRBV9
CASSRGRTGGADTQYF
>TRBJ2-7|TRBV11-2
CASSLDVGGIYEQYF
>TRBJ1-2|TRBV20-1
CSARTTGGGGYTF
>TRBJ1-6|TRBV18
CASSPTGTHNSPLHF
>TRBJ2-3|TRBV9
CASIPGADSTDTQYF
>TRBJ2-1|TRBV4-2
CASSHKKGYVGNEQFF
>TRBJ2-7|TRBV21-1
CASSKVGVPDQYF
>TRBJ1-1|TRBV3-1
CASSRGPARGEAFF
>TRBJ2-1|TRBV7-9
CASSLPGGPVNEQFF
>TRBJ2-7|TRBV5-1
CASSWRQEYYEQYF
>TRBJ2-3|TRBV19
CASSSPLDPRGVDTQYF
>TRBJ2-7|TRBV4-1
CASSQAPGQPHYEQYF
>TRBJ2-7|TRBV12-3/TRBV12-4
CASTGTQYEQYF
>TRBJ2-1|TRBV3-1
CASSQVFSLGTGIRNEQFF
>TRBJ2-2|TRBV29-1
CSVEESGRMNTGELFF
>TRBJ1-2|TRBV5-1
CASSRPEDRGFYTF
>TRBJ1-6|TRBV12-3/TRBV12-4
CASSLRGRGAYNSPLHF
>TRBJ2-3|TRBV7-2
CASSVTGGAAQYF
>TRBJ2-5|TRBV20-1
CSADSVAGKETQYF
>TRBJ2-6|TRBV20-1
CSAREDRVANVLTF
>TRBJ2-3|TRBV20-1
CSAGGLSSSTDTQYF
>TRBJ2-2|TRBV24-1
CATSDLRRGRTGELFF
>TRBJ1-2|TRBV18
CASSPGQGDYGYTF
>TRBJ1-2|TRBV29-1
CSVDQGSFYGYTF
>TRBJ1-1|TRBV12-3/TRBV12-4
CASSLRWAVVNTEAFF
>TRBJ1-6|TRBV5-1
CASSLSDRGQSPLHF
>TRBJ2-1|TRBV10-3
CAISVGQGGPNEQFF
>TRBJ2-3|TRBV5-6
CASSLGFFSGATTDTQYF
>TRBJ2-7|TRBV5-1
CASSLVGVGSNEQYF
>TRBJ1-5|TRBV7-2
CASSADPDRPQHF
>TRBJ2-7|TRBV20-1
CSARSGTGGNEQYF